Presented here are 4 T cell receptor beta chains from one specimen sequenced in a study of PD-1 blockade in classical Hodgkin lymphoma. This table comes from immunoSEQ multiplex PCR, and its TCRdb copy is limited to in-frame clones, with some not included. The sample has approximately 84,000 clones; 83% are singletons. Time point meaning: cycle 4 day 1 (C4D1), after less than 7 weeks of nivolumab. Following autologous stem cell transplantation, relapse occurred in every patient, and exposure to brentuximab vedotin varied. Sample: peripheral blood mononuclear cells (PBMCs), taken before the fourth cycle of nivolumab. The receptors come from a human donor with classical Hodgkin lymphoma.

The chain is built from TRBV5-1 and TRBJ2-7, with D unclear. The V and J ends lost 0 bases and 7 bases respectively, with 11 bases between them. This CDR3 has 13 residues. Germline V gives CDR1 SGHRS, CDR2 YFSETQ. In DNA, the CDR3 is TGCGCCAGCAGCTTGGGAGTGGATGTGGAGCAGTACTTC. Amino acids: CASSLGVDVEQYF.

The J gene is TRBJ1-2, the V gene TRBV7-2; D gene uncertain. Trimming took off 3 bases at V and 5 bases at J, with 4 bases between the two ends. Germline V gives CDR1 SGHTA, CDR2 FQGNSA. The CDR3 sequence is 11 residues long. The DNA for the CDR3 is TGTGCCAGCAGCTTCGGGTATGGCTACACCTTC. Translation gives CASSFGYGYTF.

This chain connects TRBV5-1 to TRBJ2-3; 7 positions match TRBD1. This CDR3 is built from 15 residues. CDR1 is SGHRS and CDR2 is YFSETQ in the germline V gene. V lost 3 bases to trimming and J lost 4 bases; unmatched junction nucleotides: 8. CDR3 loop: CASSSTGSGADTQYF. The CDR3 DNA sequence: TGCGCCAGCAGCTCGACAGGGAGTGGTGCAGATACGCAGTATTTT. Variable domain in full (rest from reference TRBV5-1 and TRBJ2-3): KAGVTQTPRYLIKTRGQQVTLSCSPISGHRSVSWYQQTPGQGLQFLFEYFSETQRNKGNFPGRFSGRQFSNSRSEMNVSTLELGDSALYLCASSSTGSGADTQYFGPGTRLTVL.

This clone was counted many times. This rearrangement joins TRBV28 to TRBJ2-1; no clear D. This CDR3 has 15 amino acids. Germline lookup yields CDR1 MDHEN and CDR2 SYDVKM. V was cut by 6 bases and J by 7 bases, with 19 bases left in between. Written as DNA, the CDR3 is TGTGCCAGCAGCCCCCAAGACCCCACGGGTAATGAGCAGTTCTTC. Translation gives CASSPQDPTGNEQFF.